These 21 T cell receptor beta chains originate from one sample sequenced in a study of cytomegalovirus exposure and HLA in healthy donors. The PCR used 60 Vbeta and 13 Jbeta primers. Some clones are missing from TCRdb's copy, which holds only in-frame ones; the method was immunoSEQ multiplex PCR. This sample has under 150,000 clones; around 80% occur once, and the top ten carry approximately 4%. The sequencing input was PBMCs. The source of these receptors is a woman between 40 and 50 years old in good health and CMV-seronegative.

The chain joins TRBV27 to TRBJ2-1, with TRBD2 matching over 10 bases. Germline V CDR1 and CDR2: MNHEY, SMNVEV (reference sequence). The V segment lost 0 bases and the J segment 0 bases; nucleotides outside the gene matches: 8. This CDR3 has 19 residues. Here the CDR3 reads CASSLSRTSGGSSYNEQFF. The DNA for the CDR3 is TGTGCCAGCAGTTTATCGCGGACTAGCGGAGGGAGCTCCTACAATGAGCAGTTCTTC.

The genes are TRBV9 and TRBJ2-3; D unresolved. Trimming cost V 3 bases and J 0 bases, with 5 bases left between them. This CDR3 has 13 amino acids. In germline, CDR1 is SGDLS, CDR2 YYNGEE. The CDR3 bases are TGTGCCAGCAGCGATGGCAGCACAGATACGCAGTATTTT. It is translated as CASSDGSTDTQYF. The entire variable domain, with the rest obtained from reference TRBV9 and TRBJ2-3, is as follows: DSGVTQTPKHLITATGQRVTLRCSPRSGDLSVYWYQQSLDQGLQFLIQYYNGEERAKGNILERFSAQQFPDLHSELNLSSLELGDSALYFCASSDGSTDTQYFGPGTRLTVL.

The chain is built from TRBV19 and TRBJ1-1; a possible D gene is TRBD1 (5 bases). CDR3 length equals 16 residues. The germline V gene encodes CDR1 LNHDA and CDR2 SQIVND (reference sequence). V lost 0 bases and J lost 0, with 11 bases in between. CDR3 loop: CASSIDSGLMNTEAFF. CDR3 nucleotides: TGTGCCAGTAGTATAGACTCGGGACTCATGAACACTGAAGCTTTCTTT.

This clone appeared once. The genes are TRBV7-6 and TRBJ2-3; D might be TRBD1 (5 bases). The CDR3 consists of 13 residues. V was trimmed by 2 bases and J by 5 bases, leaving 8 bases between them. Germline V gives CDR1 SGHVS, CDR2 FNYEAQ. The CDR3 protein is CASSLSREDTQYF. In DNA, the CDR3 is TGTGCCAGCAGCTTATCCAGGGAAGATACGCAGTATTTT.

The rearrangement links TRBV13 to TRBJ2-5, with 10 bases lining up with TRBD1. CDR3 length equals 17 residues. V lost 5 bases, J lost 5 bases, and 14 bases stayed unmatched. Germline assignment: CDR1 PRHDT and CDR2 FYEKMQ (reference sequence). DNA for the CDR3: TGTGCCAGCAGCGATTCCCCCCGGGACAGGGGACAGGAGACCCAGTACTTC. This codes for CASSDSPRDRGQETQYF.

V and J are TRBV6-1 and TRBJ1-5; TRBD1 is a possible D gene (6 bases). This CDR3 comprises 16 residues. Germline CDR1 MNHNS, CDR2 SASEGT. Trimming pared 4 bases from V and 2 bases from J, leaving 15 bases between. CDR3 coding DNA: TGTGCCAGCAGTGCAAGGGGGGGACGGGGCAATCAGCCCCAGCATTTT. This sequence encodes CASSARGGRGNQPQHF.

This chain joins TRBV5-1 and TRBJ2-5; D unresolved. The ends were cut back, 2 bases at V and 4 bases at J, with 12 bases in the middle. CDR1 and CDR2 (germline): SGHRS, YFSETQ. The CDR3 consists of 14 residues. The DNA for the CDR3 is TGCGCCAGCAGCTTTGGGCAGGCAACAGAGACCCAGTACTTC. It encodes CASSFGQATETQYF.

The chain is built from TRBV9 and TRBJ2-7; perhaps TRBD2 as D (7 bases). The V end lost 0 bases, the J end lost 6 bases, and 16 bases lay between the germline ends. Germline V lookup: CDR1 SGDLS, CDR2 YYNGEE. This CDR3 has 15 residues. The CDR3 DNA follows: TGTGCCAGCAGCGTAGACGCGGGGGCGGTGGGCGAGCAGTACTTC. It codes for CASSVDAGAVGEQYF.

CDR3 DNA: TGTGCCAGCAGCCCACCATGGTTGGGCGCAGAGACCCAGTACTTC. It codes for CASSPPWLGAETQYF. This sequence joins TRBV7-2 and TRBJ2-5; no clear D. Trimming removed 5 bases at V and 4 bases at J, with 17 bases between. Germline assignment: CDR1 SGHTA and CDR2 FQGNSA. CDR3 length: 15 amino acids.

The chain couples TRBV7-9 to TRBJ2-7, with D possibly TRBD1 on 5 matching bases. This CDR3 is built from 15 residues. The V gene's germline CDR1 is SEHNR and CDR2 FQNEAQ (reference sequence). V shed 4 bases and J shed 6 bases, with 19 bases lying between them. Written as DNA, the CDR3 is TGTGCCAGCAGCTCCATCCGCTTAGGGGCGTTCGAGCAGTACTTC. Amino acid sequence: CASSSIRLGAFEQYF.

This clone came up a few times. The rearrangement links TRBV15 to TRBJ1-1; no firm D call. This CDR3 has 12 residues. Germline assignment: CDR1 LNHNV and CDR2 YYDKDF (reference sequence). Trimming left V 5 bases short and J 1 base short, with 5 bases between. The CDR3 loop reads CATSLPNTEAFF. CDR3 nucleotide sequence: TGTGCCACCAGCCTACCGAACACTGAAGCTTTCTTT.

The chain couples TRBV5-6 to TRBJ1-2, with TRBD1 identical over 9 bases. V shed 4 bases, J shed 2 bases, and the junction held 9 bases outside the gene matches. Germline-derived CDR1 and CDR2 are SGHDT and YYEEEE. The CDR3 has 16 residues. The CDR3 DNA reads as TGTGCCAGCAGCCCTGGGACAGGGTGGGGGAACTATGGCTACACCTTC. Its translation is CASSPGTGWGNYGYTF. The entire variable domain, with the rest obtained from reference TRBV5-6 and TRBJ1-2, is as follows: DAGVTQSPTHLIKTRGQQVTLRCSPKSGHDTVSWYQQALGQGPQFIFQYYEEEERQRGNFPDRFSGHQFPNYSSELNVNALLLGDSALYLCASSPGTGWGNYGYTFGSGTRLTVV.

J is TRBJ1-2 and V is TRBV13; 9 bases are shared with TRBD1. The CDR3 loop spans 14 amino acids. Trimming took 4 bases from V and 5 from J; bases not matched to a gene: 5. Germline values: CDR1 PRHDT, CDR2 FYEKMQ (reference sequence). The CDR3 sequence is CASSSGQGWYGYTF. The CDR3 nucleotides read TGTGCCAGCAGCTCGGGACAGGGATGGTATGGCTACACCTTC.

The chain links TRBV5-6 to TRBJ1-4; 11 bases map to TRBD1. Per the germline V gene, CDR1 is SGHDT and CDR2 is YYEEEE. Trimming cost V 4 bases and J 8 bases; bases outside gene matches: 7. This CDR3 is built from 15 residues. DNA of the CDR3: TGTGCCAGCAGCCCATGGACAGGGGGCCACGAAAAACTGTTTTTT. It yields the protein CASSPWTGGHEKLFF.

DNA for the CDR3: TGTGCCAGCAGCTCTAGCGGGGGCTACAATGAGCAGTTCTTC. It codes for CASSSSGGYNEQFF. This chain joins TRBV7-3 and TRBJ2-1; 10 positions agree with TRBD2. CDR3 length: 14 amino acids. Germline values: CDR1 SGHTA, CDR2 FQGTGA. V trimming: 4 bases; J trimming: 3 bases; junction bases outside the gene matches: 0.

CDR3: CASSVDGTSGGETQYF. The CDR3 DNA is TGTGCCAGCAGCGTAGATGGGACTAGCGGGGGCGAGACCCAGTACTTC. The V call is TRBV9, the J call TRBJ2-5; the match to TRBD2 covers 14 bases. V was pared by 0 bases and J by 5 bases, with 3 bases of the junction left unmatched. CDR1 and CDR2 (germline): SGDLS, YYNGEE. This CDR3 is 16 amino acids long.

The CDR3 here is CASSPPNKDWNEQFF. The CDR3 bases are TGTGCCAGCTCACCTCCTAACAAGGACTGGAATGAGCAGTTCTTC. The V and J genes are TRBV18 and TRBJ2-1; tentatively, D is TRBD2 (5 bases). Germline V gene lookup returns CDR1 KGHSH and CDR2 LQKENI. With 3 bases removed from V and 7 bases from J, the gap between germline ends came to 16 bases. The CDR3 sequence is 15 residues long.

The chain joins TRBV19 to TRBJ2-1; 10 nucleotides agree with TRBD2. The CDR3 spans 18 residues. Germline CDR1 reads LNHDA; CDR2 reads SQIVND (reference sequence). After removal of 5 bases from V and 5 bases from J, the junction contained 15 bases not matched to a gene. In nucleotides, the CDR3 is TGTGCCAGTAGTGCCCTAACTAGCGGGGAGGGAGTTAACAATGAGCAGTTCTTC. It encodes CASSALTSGEGVNNEQFF.

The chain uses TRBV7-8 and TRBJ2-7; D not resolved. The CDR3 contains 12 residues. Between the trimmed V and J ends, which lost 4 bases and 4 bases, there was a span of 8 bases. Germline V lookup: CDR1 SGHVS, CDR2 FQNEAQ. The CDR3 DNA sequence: TGTGCCAGCAGCTCGACACTGTACGAGCAGTACTTC. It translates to CASSSTLYEQYF.

The CDR3 DNA reads TGTGCCAGCAGTTCAGGGAGGGATGGGCCCCAGCATTTT. Translating it yields CASSSGRDGPQHF. The chain employs TRBV16 and TRBJ1-5; D is possibly TRBD1 (5 bases). Germline CDR1 is KGHSY and CDR2 is FQNENV. Trimming left V 6 bases short and J 9 bases short, with 15 bases between. This CDR3 has 13 amino acids.

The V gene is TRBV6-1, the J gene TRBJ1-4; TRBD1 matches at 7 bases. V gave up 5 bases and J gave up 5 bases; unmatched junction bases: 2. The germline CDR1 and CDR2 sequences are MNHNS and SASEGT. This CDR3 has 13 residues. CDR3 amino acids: CASSSDRNEKLFF. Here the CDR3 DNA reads TGTGCCAGCAGTTCGGACAGGAATGAAAAACTGTTTTTT.